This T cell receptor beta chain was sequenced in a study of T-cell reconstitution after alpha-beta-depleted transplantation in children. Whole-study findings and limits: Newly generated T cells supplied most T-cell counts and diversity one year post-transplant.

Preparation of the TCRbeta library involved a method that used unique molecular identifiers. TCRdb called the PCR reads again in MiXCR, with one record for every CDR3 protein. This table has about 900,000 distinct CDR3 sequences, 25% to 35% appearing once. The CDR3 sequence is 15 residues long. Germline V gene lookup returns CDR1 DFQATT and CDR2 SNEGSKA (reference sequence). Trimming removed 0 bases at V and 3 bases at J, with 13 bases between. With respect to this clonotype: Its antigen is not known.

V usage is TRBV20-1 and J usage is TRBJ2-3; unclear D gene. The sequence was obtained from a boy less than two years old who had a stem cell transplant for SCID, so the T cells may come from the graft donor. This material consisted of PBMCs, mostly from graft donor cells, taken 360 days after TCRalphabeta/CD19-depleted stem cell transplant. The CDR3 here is CSARDRRRPTDTQYF. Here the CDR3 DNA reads TGCAGTGCTAGAGATAGACGCAGGCCGACAGATACGCAGTATTTT.